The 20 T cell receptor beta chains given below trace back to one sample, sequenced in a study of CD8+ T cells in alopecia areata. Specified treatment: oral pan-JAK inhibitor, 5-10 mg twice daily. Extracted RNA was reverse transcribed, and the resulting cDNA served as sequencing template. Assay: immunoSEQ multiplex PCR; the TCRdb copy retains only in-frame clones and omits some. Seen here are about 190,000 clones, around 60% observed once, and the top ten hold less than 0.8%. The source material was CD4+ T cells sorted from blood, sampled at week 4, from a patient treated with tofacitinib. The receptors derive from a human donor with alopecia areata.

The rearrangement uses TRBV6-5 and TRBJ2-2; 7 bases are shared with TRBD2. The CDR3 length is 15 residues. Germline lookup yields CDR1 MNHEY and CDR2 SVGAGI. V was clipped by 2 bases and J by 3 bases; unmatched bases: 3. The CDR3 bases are TGTGCCAGCAGTTACCGGACTAGTTACACCGGGGAGCTGTTTTTT. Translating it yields CASSYRTSYTGELFF.

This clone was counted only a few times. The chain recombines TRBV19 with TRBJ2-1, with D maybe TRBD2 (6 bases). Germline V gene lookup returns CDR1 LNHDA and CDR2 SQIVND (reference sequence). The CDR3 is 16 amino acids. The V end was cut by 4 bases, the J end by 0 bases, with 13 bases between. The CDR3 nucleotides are TGTGCCAGTAGTAAGGGAGTCGGGGGCTCCTACAATGAGCAGTTCTTC. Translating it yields CASSKGVGGSYNEQFF.

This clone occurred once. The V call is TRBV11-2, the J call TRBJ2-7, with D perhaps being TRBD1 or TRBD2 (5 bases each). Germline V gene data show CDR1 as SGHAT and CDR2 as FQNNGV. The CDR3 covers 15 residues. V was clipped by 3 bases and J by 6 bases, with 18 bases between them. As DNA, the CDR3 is TGTGCCAGCAGCTTTAACCGGGACCAAGTCCCCGAGCAGTACTTC. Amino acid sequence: CASSFNRDQVPEQYF.

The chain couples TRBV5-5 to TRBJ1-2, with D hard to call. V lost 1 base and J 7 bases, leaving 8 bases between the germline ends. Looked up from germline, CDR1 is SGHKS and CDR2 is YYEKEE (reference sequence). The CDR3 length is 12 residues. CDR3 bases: TGTGCCAGCAGCTTGAGGGTGCGTGGCTACACCTTC. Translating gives CASSLRVRGYTF.

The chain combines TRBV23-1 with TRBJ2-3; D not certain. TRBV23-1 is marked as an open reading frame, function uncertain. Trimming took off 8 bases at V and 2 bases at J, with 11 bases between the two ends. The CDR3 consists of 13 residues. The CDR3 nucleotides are TGCGCCAGCTGCCTCCGAGACACAGATACGCAGTATTTT. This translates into CASCLRDTDTQYF.

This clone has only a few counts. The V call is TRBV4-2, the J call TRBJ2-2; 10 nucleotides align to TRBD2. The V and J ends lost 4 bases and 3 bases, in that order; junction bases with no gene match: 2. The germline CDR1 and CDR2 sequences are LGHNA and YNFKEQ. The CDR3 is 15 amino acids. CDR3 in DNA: TGTGCCAGCAGCCTCCTAGCGGGGGACACCGGGGAGCTGTTTTTT. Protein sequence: CASSLLAGDTGELFF.

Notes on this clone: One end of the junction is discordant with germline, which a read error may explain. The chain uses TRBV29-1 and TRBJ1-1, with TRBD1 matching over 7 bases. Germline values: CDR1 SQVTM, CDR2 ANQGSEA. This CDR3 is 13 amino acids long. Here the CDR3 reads CSFDREAGTEAFF. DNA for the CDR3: TGCAGCTTTGACAGGGAAGCGGGCACTGAAGCTTTCTTT.

The CDR3 sequence: CAWSAAGIYTEAFF. CDR3 coding DNA: TGTGCCTGGAGTGCGGCAGGGATATACACTGAAGCTTTCTTT. The chain employs TRBV30 and TRBJ1-1; D might be TRBD1 (5 bases). The CDR3 loop spans 14 amino acids. The V gene lost 1 base and the J gene lost 3 bases, with 12 bases spanning the gap. CDR1 and CDR2 from the germline V gene are GTSNPN and SVGIG (reference sequence).

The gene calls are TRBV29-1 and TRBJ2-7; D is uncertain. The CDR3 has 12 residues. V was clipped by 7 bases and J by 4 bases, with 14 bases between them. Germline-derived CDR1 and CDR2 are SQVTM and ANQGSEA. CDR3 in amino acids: CSARKGSYEQYF. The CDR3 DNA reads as TGCAGCGCCAGGAAGGGATCATACGAGCAGTACTTC.

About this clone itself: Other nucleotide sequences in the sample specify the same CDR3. The CDR3 region is CSVETGQETQYF. In nucleotides, the CDR3 is TGCAGCGTTGAAACAGGGCAAGAGACCCAGTACTTC. This chain links TRBV29-1 with TRBJ2-5, with TRBD1 as a possible D gene (6 bases). This CDR3 has 12 amino acids. Trimming pared 2 bases from V and 2 bases from J, leaving 6 bases between. From germline, CDR1 is SQVTM and CDR2 ANQGSEA.

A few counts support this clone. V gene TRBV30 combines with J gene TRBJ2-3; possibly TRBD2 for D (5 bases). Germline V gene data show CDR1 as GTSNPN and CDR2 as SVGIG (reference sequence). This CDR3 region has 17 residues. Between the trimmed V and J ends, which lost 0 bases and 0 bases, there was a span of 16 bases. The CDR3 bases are TGTGCCTGGAGTGTATCGAAAGGGCGGGCTAGCACAGATACGCAGTATTTT. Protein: CAWSVSKGRASTDTQYF. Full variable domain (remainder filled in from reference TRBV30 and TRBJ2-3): SQTIHQWPATLVQPVGSPLSLECTVEGTSNPNLYWYRQAAGRGLQLLFYSVGIGQISSEVPQNLSASRPQDRQFILSSKKLLLSDSGFYLCAWSVSKGRASTDTQYFGPGTRLTVL.

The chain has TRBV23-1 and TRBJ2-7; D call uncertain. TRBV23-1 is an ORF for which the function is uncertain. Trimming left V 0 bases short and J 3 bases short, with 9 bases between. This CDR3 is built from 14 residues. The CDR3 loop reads CASSQSSPVYEQYF. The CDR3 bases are TGCGCCAGCAGTCAATCGTCGCCAGTCTACGAGCAGTACTTC.

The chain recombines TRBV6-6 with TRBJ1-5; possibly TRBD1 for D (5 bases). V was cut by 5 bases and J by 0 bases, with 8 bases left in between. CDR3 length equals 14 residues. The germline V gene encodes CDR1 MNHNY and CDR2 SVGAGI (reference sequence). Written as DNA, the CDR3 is TGTGCCAGCAGTGGGGGGAATAGCAATCAGCCCCAGCATTTT. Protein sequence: CASSGGNSNQPQHF.

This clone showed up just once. Written as DNA, the CDR3 is TGTGCCAGCAGCTTGGGACTAGCATTAACTAGCACAGATACGCAGTATTTT. As protein: CASSLGLALTSTDTQYF. The chain joins TRBV5-8 to TRBJ2-3; TRBD2 matches 7 bases. Germline CDR1 is SGHTS and CDR2 is YDEGEE. After removal of 0 bases from V and 0 bases from J, the junction contained 7 bases not matched to a gene. This CDR3 comprises 17 residues.

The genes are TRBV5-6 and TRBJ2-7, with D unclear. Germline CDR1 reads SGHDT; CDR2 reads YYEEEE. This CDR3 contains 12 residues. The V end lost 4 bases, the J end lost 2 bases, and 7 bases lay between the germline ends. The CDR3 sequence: CASSTYTYEQYF. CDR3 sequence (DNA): TGTGCCAGCAGCACCTACACCTACGAGCAGTACTTC.

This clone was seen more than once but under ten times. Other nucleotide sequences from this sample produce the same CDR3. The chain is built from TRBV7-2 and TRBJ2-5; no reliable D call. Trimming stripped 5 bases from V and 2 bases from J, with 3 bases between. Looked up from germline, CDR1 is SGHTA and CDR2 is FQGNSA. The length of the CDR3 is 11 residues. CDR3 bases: TGTGCCAGCAGCCCACAAGAGACCCAGTACTTC. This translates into CASSPQETQYF. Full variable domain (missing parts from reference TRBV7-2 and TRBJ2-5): GAGVSQSPSNKVTEKGKDVELRCDPISGHTALYWYRQSLGQGLEFLIYFQGNSAPDKSGLPSDRFSAERTGGSVSTLTIQRTQQEDSAVYLCASSPQETQYFGPGTRLLVL.

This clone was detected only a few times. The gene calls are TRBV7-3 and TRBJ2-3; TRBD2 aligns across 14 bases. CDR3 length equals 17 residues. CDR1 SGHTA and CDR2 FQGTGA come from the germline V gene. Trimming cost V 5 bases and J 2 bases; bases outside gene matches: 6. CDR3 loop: CASSTLGLAGVTDTQYF. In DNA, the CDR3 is TGTGCCAGCAGCACCCTGGGACTAGCGGGAGTCACAGATACGCAGTATTTT.

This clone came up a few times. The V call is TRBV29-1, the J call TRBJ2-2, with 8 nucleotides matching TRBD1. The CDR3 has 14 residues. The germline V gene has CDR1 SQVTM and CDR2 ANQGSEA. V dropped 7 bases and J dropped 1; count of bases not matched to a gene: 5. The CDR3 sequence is CSAATGGNTGELFF. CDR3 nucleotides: TGCAGCGCCGCAACAGGGGGGAACACCGGGGAGCTGTTTTTT.

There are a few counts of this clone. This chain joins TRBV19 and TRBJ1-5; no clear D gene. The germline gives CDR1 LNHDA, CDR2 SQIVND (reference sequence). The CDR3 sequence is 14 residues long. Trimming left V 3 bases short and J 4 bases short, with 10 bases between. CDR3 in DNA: TGTGCCAGTAGTATGGGATTACAGAATCAGCCCCAGCATTTT. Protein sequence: CASSMGLQNQPQHF.

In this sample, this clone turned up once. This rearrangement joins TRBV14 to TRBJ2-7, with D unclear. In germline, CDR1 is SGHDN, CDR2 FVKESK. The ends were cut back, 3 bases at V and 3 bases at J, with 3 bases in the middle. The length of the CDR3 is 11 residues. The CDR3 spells CASSHSYEQYF. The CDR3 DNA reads TGTGCCAGCAGCCACAGCTACGAGCAGTACTTC.